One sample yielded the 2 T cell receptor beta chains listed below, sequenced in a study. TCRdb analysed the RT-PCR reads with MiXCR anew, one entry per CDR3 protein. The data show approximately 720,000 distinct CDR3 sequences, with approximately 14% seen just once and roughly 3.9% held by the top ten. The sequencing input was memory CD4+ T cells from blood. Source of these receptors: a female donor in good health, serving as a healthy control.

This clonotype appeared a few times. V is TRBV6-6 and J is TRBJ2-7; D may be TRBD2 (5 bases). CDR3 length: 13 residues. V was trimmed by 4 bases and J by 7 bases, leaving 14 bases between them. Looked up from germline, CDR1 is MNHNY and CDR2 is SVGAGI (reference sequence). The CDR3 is CASSFGRGLEQYF. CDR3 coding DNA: TGTGCCAGCAGTTTCGGACGGGGTCTTGAGCAGTACTTC.

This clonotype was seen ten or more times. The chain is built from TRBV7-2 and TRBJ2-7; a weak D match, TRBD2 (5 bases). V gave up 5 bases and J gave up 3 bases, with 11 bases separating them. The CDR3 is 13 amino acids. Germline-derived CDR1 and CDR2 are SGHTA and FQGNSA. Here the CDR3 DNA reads TGTGCCAGCAGCCCTGGACGGGGCTACGAGCAGTACTTC. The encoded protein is CASSPGRGYEQYF.